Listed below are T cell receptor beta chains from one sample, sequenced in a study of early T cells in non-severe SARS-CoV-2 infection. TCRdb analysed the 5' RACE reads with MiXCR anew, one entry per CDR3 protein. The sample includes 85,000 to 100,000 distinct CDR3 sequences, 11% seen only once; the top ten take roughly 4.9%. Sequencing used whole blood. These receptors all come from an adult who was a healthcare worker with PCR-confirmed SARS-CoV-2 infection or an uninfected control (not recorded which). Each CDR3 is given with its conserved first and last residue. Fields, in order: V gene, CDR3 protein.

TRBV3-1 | CASSPDGGLRDTQYF
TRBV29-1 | CSVDRGQGNEQYF
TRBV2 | CASRPPGDSEQYF
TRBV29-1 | CSAKDRGHEAFF
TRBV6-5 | CATARTPEGQPQHF
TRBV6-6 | CASTRLKGATDTQYF
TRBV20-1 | CSAPRDSLNTEAFF
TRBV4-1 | CASSYTAAAANTGELFF
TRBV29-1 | CSVDGSPTSYNEQFF
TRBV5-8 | CASSPALLAGVATDTQYF
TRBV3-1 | CASSQDLQRDSPLHF
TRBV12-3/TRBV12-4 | CASSFAGPNYEQYF
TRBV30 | CAWSFLGRGTYNEQFF
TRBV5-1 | CASSLQNHYGYTF
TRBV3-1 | CASSQDIRQPQHF
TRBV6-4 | CASSDYSGSTDTQYF
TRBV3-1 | CASSQRPTTEAFF
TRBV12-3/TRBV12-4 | CASSTHKSGNSPLHF
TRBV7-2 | CASSADLAGVHNEQFF
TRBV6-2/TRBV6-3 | CASSLQQQGAWDIQYF
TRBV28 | CASSFGTGANYGYTF
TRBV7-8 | CASSLEHNTDTQYF
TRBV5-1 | CASSWRPDGRSSPGNTEAFF
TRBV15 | CATSSLRSADTQYF
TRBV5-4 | CASSFYGTSVSEAFF
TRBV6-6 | CASTKGDTLGQETQYF
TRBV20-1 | CSAVRLAGGSDTQYF
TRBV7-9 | CASLGGDTQYF
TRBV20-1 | CSAPHRSPYEQYF
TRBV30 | CAWSVRTGIGYTF
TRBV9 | CASSVDRGPTEAFF
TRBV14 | CASSPGILGPRTTQYF
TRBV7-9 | CASSYTGGTDTQYF
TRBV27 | CASRRVTGELFF
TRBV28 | CASSLREWVRSYNEQFF
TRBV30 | CAWSPSYTDTQYF
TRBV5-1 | CASSAGHAVPYEQYF
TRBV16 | CASSGRDRTNEKLFF
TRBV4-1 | CASSSGRDRGPNEQFF
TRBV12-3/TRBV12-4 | CASRGLAGQPQHF
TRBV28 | CASSPPFQTQYF
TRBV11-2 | CASSLRDDRLYPGELFF
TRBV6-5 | CASSYGRQGNTEAFF
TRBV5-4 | CASSLAEADYGYTF
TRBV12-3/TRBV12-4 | CASSFPPGTGSPLHF
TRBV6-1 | CASSVQNSNQPQHF